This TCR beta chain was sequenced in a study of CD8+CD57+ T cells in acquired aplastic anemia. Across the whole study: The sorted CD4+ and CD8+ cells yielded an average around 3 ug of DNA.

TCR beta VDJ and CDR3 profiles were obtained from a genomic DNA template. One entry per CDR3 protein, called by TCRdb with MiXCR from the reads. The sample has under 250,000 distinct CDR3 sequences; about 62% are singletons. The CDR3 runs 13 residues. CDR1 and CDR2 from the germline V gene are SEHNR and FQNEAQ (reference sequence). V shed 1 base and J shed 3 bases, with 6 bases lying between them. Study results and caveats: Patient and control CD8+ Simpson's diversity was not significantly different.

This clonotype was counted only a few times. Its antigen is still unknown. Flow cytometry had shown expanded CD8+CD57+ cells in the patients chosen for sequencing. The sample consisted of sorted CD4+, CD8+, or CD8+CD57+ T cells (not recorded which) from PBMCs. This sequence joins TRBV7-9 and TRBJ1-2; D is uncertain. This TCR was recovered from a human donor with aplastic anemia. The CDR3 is CASSLGVDYGYTF. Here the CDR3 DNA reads TGTGCCAGCAGCTTAGGGGTCGACTATGGCTACACCTTC.